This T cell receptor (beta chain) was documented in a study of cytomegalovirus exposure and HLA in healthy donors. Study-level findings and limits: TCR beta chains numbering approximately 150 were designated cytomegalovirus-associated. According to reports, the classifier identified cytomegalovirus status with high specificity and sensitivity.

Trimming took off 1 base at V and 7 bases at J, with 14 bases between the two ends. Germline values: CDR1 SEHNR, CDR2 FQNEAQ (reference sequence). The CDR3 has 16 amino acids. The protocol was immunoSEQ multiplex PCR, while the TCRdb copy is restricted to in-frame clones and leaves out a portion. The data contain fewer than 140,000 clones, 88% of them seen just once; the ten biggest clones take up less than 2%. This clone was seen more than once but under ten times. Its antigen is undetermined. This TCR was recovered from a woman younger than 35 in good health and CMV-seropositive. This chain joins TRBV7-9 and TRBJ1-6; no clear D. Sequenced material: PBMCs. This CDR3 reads CASSLVGWARNSPLHF. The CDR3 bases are TGTGCCAGCAGCTTAGTAGGTTGGGCCAGAAATTCACCCCTCCACTTT. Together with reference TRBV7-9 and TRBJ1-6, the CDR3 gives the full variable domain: DTGVSQNPRHKITKRGQNVTFRCDPISEHNRLYWYRQTLGQGPEFLTYFQNEAQLEKSRLLSDRFSAERPKGSFSTLEIQRTEQGDSAMYLCASSLVGWARNSPLHFGNGTRLTVT.